This T cell receptor (beta chain) is from a study of CD8 T cells in ankylosing spondylitis. General study findings and limits: Enrichment of disease-linked clones was reportedly significant in matched ankylosing spondylitis synovial fluid. Apparently characteristic of ankylosing spondylitis blood was a TCR beta motif (roughly eight highly homologous variants).

This CDR3 spans 16 amino acids. The germline V gene has CDR1 SGHRS and CDR2 YFSETQ. The J segment lost 4 bases and the V segment lost 3 bases, leaving 6 bases of the junction unmatched. This clonotype came up a few times. The antigen remains undetermined. Quantitative 5'-RACE was performed with molecular barcodes, and it yielded the TCR beta libraries. Using its own MiXCR run on the 5' RACE reads, TCRdb lists one record per CDR3 protein. The sample has 150,000 to 200,000 distinct CDR3 sequences, 15% to 20% seen once. The sample comprised blood, either unsorted or a sorted T cell fraction (not recorded which). The rearrangement links TRBV5-1 to TRBJ2-2, with 10 bases that match TRBD1. This TCR was recovered from a male donor with ankylosing spondylitis or in good health (not recorded which). The CDR3 nucleotides are TGCGCCAGCAGCTGGGCCGGACAGGGGGGCACCGGGGAGCTGTTTTTT. It encodes CASSWAGQGGTGELFF.